This T cell receptor beta chain was observed in a study of neurological immune-mediated disorders. Synthesis of cDNA was performed by 5'RACE using 10-nucleotide random UMIs. Via MiXCR, TCRdb re-called the 5' RACE reads, giving one row per CDR3 protein. The sample lists 45,000 or so distinct CDR3 sequences, approximately 3% occurring once. This clonotype was detected ten times or more. The receptor's source is a woman aged 45-65 years with multiple sclerosis. The sample consisted of PBMCs.

CDR3 DNA sequence: TGTGCCAGCAGTGAAGAGGGTCATGGCTACACCTTC. Translation: CASSEEGHGYTF. J is TRBJ1-2 and V is TRBV25-1; D is unresolved. This CDR3 has 12 amino acids. Germline loops: CDR1 MGHDK, CDR2 SYGVNS. Between the trimmed V and J ends, which lost 2 bases and 6 bases, there was a span of 7 bases.